Below, one TCR beta chain is given with its context. These data are taken from a study of preoperative IRX-2 immunotherapy in early breast cancer. Profiling relied on immunoSEQ multiplex PCR, and the TCRdb table lists in-frame clones only, not all of them. The data hold about 42,000 clones, with 70% to 80% observed a single time. Treatment of the sample: preoperative locoregional IRX-2 cytokine immunotherapy. This phase Ib study tested locoregional IRX-2 cytokine immunotherapy given before surgery. The CDR3 length is 14 residues. The V and J ends lost 5 bases and 5 bases, in that order; junction bases with no gene match: 5.

The sample here was tumor tissue, taken after IRX-2 immunotherapy. V and J are TRBV7-1 and TRBJ1-4; 7 bases align to TRBD1. TRBV7-1 carries the ORF label, with uncertain function. The sequence derives from a human donor with breast cancer. The CDR3 loop reads CASSPGQQNEKLFF. In DNA, the CDR3 is TGTGCCAGCAGCCCGGGACAGCAAAATGAAAAACTGTTTTTT.